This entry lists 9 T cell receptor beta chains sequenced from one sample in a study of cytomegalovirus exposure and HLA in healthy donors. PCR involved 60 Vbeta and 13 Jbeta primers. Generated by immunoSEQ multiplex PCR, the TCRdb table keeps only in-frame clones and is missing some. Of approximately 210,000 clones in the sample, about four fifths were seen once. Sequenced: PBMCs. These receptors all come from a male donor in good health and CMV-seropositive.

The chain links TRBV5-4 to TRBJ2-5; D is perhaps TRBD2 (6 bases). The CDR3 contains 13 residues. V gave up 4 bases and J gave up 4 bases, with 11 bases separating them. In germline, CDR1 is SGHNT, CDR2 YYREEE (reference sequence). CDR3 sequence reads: CASSGGELETQYF. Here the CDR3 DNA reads TGTGCCAGCAGCGGAGGGGAGTTAGAGACCCAGTACTTC.

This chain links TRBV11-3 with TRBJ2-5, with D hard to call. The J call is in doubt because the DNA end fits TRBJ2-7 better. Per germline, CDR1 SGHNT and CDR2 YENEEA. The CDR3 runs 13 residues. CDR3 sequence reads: CASSLPGRNEQYF. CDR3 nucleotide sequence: TGTGCCAGCAGCTTGCCGGGTCGGAACGAGCAGTACTTC.

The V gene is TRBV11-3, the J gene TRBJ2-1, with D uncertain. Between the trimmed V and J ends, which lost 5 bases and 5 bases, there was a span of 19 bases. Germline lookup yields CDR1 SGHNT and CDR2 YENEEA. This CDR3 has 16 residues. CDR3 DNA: TGTGCCAGCAGCCTAAAACCCCGTGGGCCCAACAATGAGCAGTTCTTC. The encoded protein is CASSLKPRGPNNEQFF.

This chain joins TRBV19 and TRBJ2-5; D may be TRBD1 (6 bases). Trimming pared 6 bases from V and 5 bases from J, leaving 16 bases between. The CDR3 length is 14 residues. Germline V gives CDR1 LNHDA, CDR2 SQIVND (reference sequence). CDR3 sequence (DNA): TGTGCCAGTAGCTTCAACAGGGCTCGCGAGACCCAGTACTTC. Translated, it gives CASSFNRARETQYF.

The CDR3: CASSYEPGPTYEQYF. CDR3 bases: TGTGCCAGCAGTTACGAGCCAGGGCCGACCTACGAGCAGTACTTC. V gene TRBV6-5 combines with J gene TRBJ2-7, with D perhaps matching TRBD1 (5 bases). With 2 bases removed from V and 2 bases from J, the gap between germline ends came to 13 bases. The germline CDR1 and CDR2 sequences are MNHEY and SVGAGI. The CDR3 runs to 15 residues.

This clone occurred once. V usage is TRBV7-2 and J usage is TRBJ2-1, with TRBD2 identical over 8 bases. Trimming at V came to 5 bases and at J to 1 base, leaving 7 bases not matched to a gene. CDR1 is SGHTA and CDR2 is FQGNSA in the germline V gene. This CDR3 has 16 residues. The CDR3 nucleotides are TGTGCCAGCAGCCTTTCGGGGGGGGTGTCCTACAATGAGCAGTTCTTC. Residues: CASSLSGGVSYNEQFF.

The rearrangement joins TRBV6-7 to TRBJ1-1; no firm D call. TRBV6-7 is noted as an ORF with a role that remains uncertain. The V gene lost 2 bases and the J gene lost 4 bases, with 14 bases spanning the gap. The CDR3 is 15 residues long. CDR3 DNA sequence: TGTGCCAGCAGTTACGAATACCGTCGAGGCACTGAAGCTTTCTTT. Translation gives CASSYEYRRGTEAFF.

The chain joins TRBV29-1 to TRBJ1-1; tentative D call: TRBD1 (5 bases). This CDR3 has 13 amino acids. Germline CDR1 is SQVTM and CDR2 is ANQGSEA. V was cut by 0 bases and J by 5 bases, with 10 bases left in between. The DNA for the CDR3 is TGCAGCGTTGAAGAAGGGGCCGGAACTGAAGCTTTCTTT. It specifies CSVEEGAGTEAFF.

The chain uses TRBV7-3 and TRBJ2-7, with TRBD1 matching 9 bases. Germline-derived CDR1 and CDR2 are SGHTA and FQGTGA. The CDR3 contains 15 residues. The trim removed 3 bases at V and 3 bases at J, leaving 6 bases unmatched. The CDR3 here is CASSFRQGVLYEQYF. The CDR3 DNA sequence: TGTGCCAGCAGCTTTAGACAGGGGGTCCTCTACGAGCAGTACTTC.